This record looks at one TCR beta chain sequence and its context. These data are taken from a study of PD-L1 blockade in urothelial cancer. Time point denoted: pretreatment peripheral blood. Locally advanced or metastatic urothelial carcinoma was diagnosed in the patients. Germline loops: CDR1 MNHEY, CDR2 SMNVEV (reference sequence). The CDR3 sequence is 14 residues long. Trimming removed 4 bases at V and 5 bases at J, with 11 bases between. Assay used: immunoSEQ multiplex PCR; TCRdb lists only in-frame clones, some missing. Altogether 95,000 to 100,000 clones are present, roughly 91% being singletons, with the ten largest covering 1.5% to 2.5%.

The source material was PBMCs, sampled around atezolizumab (anti-PD-L1) treatment. V gene TRBV27 combines with J gene TRBJ1-4; D perhaps matches TRBD1 (5 bases). The TCR sequence derives from a man aged 55 to 70 with urothelial cancer. Here the CDR3 reads CASSWQGLNEKLFF. The CDR3 region has the DNA TGTGCCAGCAGTTGGCAGGGTTTAAATGAAAAACTGTTTTTT. The whole variable domain, remainder taken from reference TRBV27 and TRBJ1-4, is EAQVTQNPRYLITVTGKKLTVTCSQNMNHEYMSWYRQDPGLGLRQIYYSMNVEVTDKGDVPEGYKVSRKEKRNFPLILESPSPNQTSLYFCASSWQGLNEKLFFGSGTQLSVL.